The 24 T cell receptor beta chains below come from one sample, sequenced in a study of STAT5B mutations in CD4+ large granular lymphocyte leukemia. Sequenced by immunoSEQ multiplex PCR; TCRdb stores in-frame clones only, minus some. The sample lists 23,000 or so clones; about 80% were seen once. The sequenced material came from CD4+ T cells from blood buffy coats. These receptors originate from a human donor in good health.

The chain has TRBV5-4 and TRBJ2-1; 8 bases map to TRBD1. This CDR3 has 15 amino acids. CDR1 and CDR2 from the germline V gene are SGHNT and YYREEE (reference sequence). Losses at the gene ends were 3 bases for V and 7 bases for J; bases not matched to a gene: 9. CDR3 DNA: TGTGCCAGCAGCTCTGGGGGACAGGCTAATAATGAGCAGTTCTTC. Translated: CASSSGGQANNEQFF. The whole variable domain, remainder taken from reference TRBV5-4 and TRBJ2-1, is ETGVTQSPTHLIKTRGQQVTLRCSSQSGHNTVSWYQQALGQGPQFIFQYYREEENGRGNFPPRFSGLQFPNYSSELNVNALELDDSALYLCASSSGGQANNEQFFGPGTRLTVL.

V gene TRBV19 combines with J gene TRBJ1-5; the D gene is possibly TRBD1 (5 bases). This CDR3 is 15 amino acids long. Germline-derived CDR1 and CDR2 are LNHDA and SQIVND (reference sequence). V was cut by 5 bases and J by 6 bases, with 17 bases left in between. CDR3 sequence: CASSFQGGRGQPQHF. The CDR3 coding sequence is TGTGCCAGTAGTTTTCAGGGAGGCCGCGGTCAGCCCCAGCATTTT.

This clone has a handful of counts. This chain connects TRBV4-1 to TRBJ2-7; D may be TRBD1 (6 bases). Per germline, CDR1 MGHRA and CDR2 YSYEKL. The CDR3 is 16 amino acids. Trimming shortened V by 0 bases and J by 7 bases, and 19 bases separated the two germline ends. The CDR3 is CASSQDRSQGLGEQYV. As DNA, the CDR3 is TGCGCCAGCAGCCAAGATCGGAGTCAGGGGCTAGGGGAGCAGTACGTC.

This chain uses TRBV6-5 with TRBJ2-7; D might be TRBD2 (5 bases). In germline, CDR1 is MNHEY, CDR2 SVGAGI. The CDR3 runs 15 residues. The V and J ends lost 2 bases and 2 bases respectively, with 13 bases between them. CDR3 DNA: TGTGCCAGCAGTTACGGGCCGGGATCTACCTACGAGCAGTACTTC. Amino acid sequence: CASSYGPGSTYEQYF.

This clone showed up just a few times. V gene TRBV27 combines with J gene TRBJ1-6; D may be TRBD1 (6 bases). Between the trimmed V and J ends, which lost 2 bases and 6 bases, there was a span of 11 bases. This CDR3 contains 15 residues. In germline, CDR1 is MNHEY, CDR2 SMNVEV (reference sequence). CDR3 region: CASSLHGQLNSPLHF. CDR3 bases: TGTGCCAGCAGTTTACACGGACAGCTTAATTCACCCCTCCACTTT.

This clone was recorded a few times. This chain joins TRBV15 and TRBJ2-1, with 7 bases fitting TRBD1. The ends lost 3 bases at V and 9 bases at J; junction bases unmatched: 5. Per germline, CDR1 LNHNV and CDR2 YYDKDF (reference sequence). This CDR3 is built from 13 residues. The DNA of the CDR3 is TGTGCCACCAGCAGGGACAGGTTGGGTGAGCAGTTCTTC. Protein sequence: CATSRDRLGEQFF.

DNA of the CDR3: TGCGCCAGCAGCTTGGCCGTCTACTCCGGGAATGAAAAACTGTTTTTT. The encoded protein is CASSLAVYSGNEKLFF. The chain couples TRBV5-1 to TRBJ1-4; D uncertain. Trimming took off 0 bases at V and 5 bases at J, with 14 bases between the two ends. CDR1 is SGHRS and CDR2 is YFSETQ in the germline V gene. This CDR3 comprises 16 residues.

The chain joins TRBV2 to TRBJ2-3; a weak D match, TRBD1 (6 bases). The CDR3 is made up of 15 amino acids. The V end was cut by 6 bases, the J end by 6 bases, with 19 bases between. Germline CDR1 SNHLY, CDR2 FYNNEI. CDR3 region: CASSVDRRSSDTQYF. CDR3 bases: TGTGCCAGCAGCGTCGACAGGAGGAGCTCTGATACGCAGTATTTT.

The chain carries TRBV30 and TRBJ1-2; TRBD1 matches at 11 bases. V was pared by 3 bases and J by 7 bases, with 10 bases of the junction left unmatched. Germline CDR1 and CDR2: GTSNPN and SVGIG (reference sequence). The CDR3 runs to 15 residues. As DNA, the CDR3 is TGTGCCTGGAGCCGGGACAGGGGGAATTTTGGTGGCTACACCTTC. Translating gives CAWSRDRGNFGGYTF.

The V call is TRBV4-3, the J call TRBJ2-2; TRBD2 agrees at 8 bases. This CDR3 contains 14 residues. Germline CDR1 LGHNA, CDR2 YSLEER. V lost 1 base and J lost 7; bases outside the gene matches: 2. The CDR3: CASSQGLAGGELFF. CDR3 nucleotides: TGCGCCAGCAGCCAAGGGCTAGCGGGCGGGGAGCTGTTTTTT.

This clone has a handful of counts. The chain couples TRBV6-6 to TRBJ1-1; 8 nucleotides align to TRBD1. In germline, CDR1 is MNHNY, CDR2 SVGAGI (reference sequence). The CDR3 loop spans 14 amino acids. V shed 4 bases and J 2 bases; nucleotides not matched to a gene: 3. The CDR3 DNA reads TGTGCCAGCAGTTCGGGACAGGTTAACACTGAAGCTTTCTTT. Its protein is CASSSGQVNTEAFF.

The J gene is TRBJ2-1, the V gene TRBV5-4; 7 bases fit TRBD1. V lost 4 bases to trimming and J lost 1 base; unmatched junction nucleotides: 5. Germline V lookup: CDR1 SGHNT, CDR2 YYREEE (reference sequence). The CDR3 extends over 15 amino acids. The CDR3 nucleotides are TGTGCCAGCAGCCCGGGACAGAGATCCTACAATGAGCAGTTCTTC. Encoded protein: CASSPGQRSYNEQFF.

The chain links TRBV6-6 to TRBJ2-5; the D gene is possibly TRBD1 (5 bases). This CDR3 contains 14 residues. From germline, CDR1 is MNHNY and CDR2 SVGAGI (reference sequence). V lost 0 bases and J lost 7, with 12 bases in between. CDR3 loop: CASSYSKGVGTQYF. The CDR3 DNA sequence: TGTGCCAGCAGTTACTCGAAAGGGGTTGGGACCCAGTACTTC.

Only a few counts were recorded for this clone. The genes are TRBV6-5 and TRBJ2-5; 7 positions agree with TRBD2. The CDR3 extends over 13 amino acids. Germline loops: CDR1 MNHEY, CDR2 SVGAGI. J lost 3 bases, V lost 6 bases, and 4 bases had no gene match. The CDR3 is CASSLRGEETQYF. The CDR3 nucleotides read TGTGCCAGCAGCCTCCGGGGGGAAGAGACCCAGTACTTC.

CDR3 loop: CASTLKDRQPLHF. The CDR3 nucleotides are TGTGCCAGCACGCTTAAGGACCGTCAACCCCTCCACTTT. The chain recombines TRBV19 with TRBJ1-6; D gene ambiguous. The CDR3 runs 13 residues. The V gene's germline CDR1 is LNHDA and CDR2 SQIVND (reference sequence). V lost 9 bases and J lost 12, with 18 bases in between.

The V and J genes are TRBV5-1 and TRBJ2-7; D might be TRBD1 (5 bases). The CDR3 runs 15 residues. Germline values: CDR1 SGHRS, CDR2 YFSETQ. With 2 bases removed from V and 0 bases from J, the gap between germline ends came to 12 bases. CDR3 coding DNA: TGCGCCAGCAGCTTTATTCAGGGCAACTCCTACGAGCAGTACTTC. This gives the protein CASSFIQGNSYEQYF.

This clone was found once. The chain's CDR3 is CASSPTSGGNNEQFF. CDR3 DNA: TGTGCCAGCAGTCCGACTAGCGGGGGGAACAATGAGCAGTTCTTC. The chain joins TRBV2 to TRBJ2-1, with TRBD2 identical over 13 bases. V lost 5 bases and J lost 5; bases outside the gene matches: 3. The CDR3 is 15 residues long. Looked up from germline, CDR1 is SNHLY and CDR2 is FYNNEI.

This clone was counted only a few times. V is TRBV4-2 and J is TRBJ2-5, with 9 bases that match TRBD2. V trimming: 0 bases; J trimming: 8 bases; junction bases outside the gene matches: 10. The CDR3 loop spans 16 amino acids. CDR1 and CDR2 (germline): LGHNA, YNFKEQ. The CDR3 coding sequence is TGTGCCAGCAGCCAAGATAATAGAGGTAGCGGGGGTACCCAGTACTTC. Translation gives CASSQDNRGSGGTQYF.

This chain links TRBV27 with TRBJ2-7; D perhaps matches TRBD2 (6 bases). The CDR3 length is 15 residues. Germline CDR1 reads MNHEY; CDR2 reads SMNVEV (reference sequence). Trimming stripped 3 bases from V and 4 bases from J, with 16 bases between. CDR3 region: CASSFAAGSGYEQYF. As DNA, the CDR3 is TGTGCCAGCAGTTTTGCGGCGGGGAGTGGTTACGAGCAGTACTTC.

This rearrangement joins TRBV29-1 to TRBJ1-2; 9 bases line up with TRBD1. V lost 6 bases and J lost 8; bases outside the gene matches: 10. The CDR3 covers 13 residues. Germline V gene lookup returns CDR1 SQVTM and CDR2 ANQGSEA. CDR3 residues: CSVDGQGIWGYTF. The CDR3, as DNA: TGCAGCGTGGACGGACAGGGGATTTGGGGCTACACCTTC.

The V and J genes are TRBV6-1 and TRBJ2-7; 8 bases line up with TRBD1. Germline CDR1 is MNHNS and CDR2 is SASEGT. The CDR3 is made up of 14 amino acids. V lost 6 bases and J lost 2; bases outside the gene matches: 6. For the CDR3, the DNA is TGTGCCAGCAGGACCGGGACAGGACCCTACGAGCAGTACGTC. As protein: CASRTGTGPYEQYV.

The chain has TRBV11-2 and TRBJ2-2, with D uncertain. The CDR3 loop spans 13 amino acids. Looked up from germline, CDR1 is SGHAT and CDR2 is FQNNGV. V lost 0 bases and J 4 bases, leaving 3 bases between the germline ends. The DNA of the CDR3 is TGTGCCAGCAGCTTAGAACGCACCGGGGAGCTGTTTTTT. Protein: CASSLERTGELFF.

The rearrangement links TRBV7-2 to TRBJ1-2; tentative D call: TRBD1 (5 bases). The V gene lost 1 base and the J gene lost 7 bases, with 13 bases spanning the gap. Germline V gene data show CDR1 as SGHTA and CDR2 as FQGNSA. The CDR3 contains 14 residues. CDR3 nucleotide sequence: TGTGCCAGCAGCTTAGATGAGGGACGTGCTGGCTACACCTTC. Its translation is CASSLDEGRAGYTF.

The chain is built from TRBV4-2 and TRBJ2-5; 8 nucleotides line up with TRBD2. From germline, CDR1 is LGHNA and CDR2 YNFKEQ. The CDR3 loop spans 15 amino acids. The V segment lost 0 bases and the J segment 5 bases; nucleotides outside the gene matches: 5. CDR3 in DNA: TGTGCCAGCAGCCAAGATCGGGAGGGAATGGAGACCCAGTACTTC. Protein product: CASSQDREGMETQYF.